The present TCR beta chain was sequenced within a study of vaccination and CD4 T cells after COVID-19. Trimming took 4 bases from V and 7 from J, leaving 8 bases between them. This CDR3 has 11 residues. Germline V gene sequence: CDR1 MNHEY, CDR2 SVGEGT. Sequencing of DNA taken from cultured CD4+ T cells relied on the Oncomine TCR Beta short-read assay. A single record per CDR3 protein comes from TCRdb applying MiXCR to the PCR reads. The table shows 10,000 or so distinct CDR3 sequences, with 41% occurring only once. Treatment noted: approximately 9-day PBMC culture with coronavirus spike peptide pools or control peptides (ViraFEST assay). This clonotype has more than one count but fewer than ten. Its target is not known.

The genes are TRBV6-2 or TRBV6-3 and TRBJ2-7, with D perhaps matching TRBD2 (6 bases). The starting material was CD4+ T cells from blood, cultured in vitro, obtained after SARS-CoV-2 vaccination. The sequence was collected from a human donor who had recovered from COVID-19. Here the CDR3 DNA reads TGTGCCAGCAGTTCGGAGGGGGAGCAGTACTTC. It codes for CASSSEGEQYF.